This T cell receptor beta chain emerged from a study of breast tumors, draining lymph nodes, adjacent tissues. MiXCR, run by TCRdb on the multiplex PCR reads, gives a single entry per CDR3 protein. The table has some 120,000 distinct CDR3 sequences, approximately 20% seen once. Per germline, CDR1 KGHSH and CDR2 LQKENI. The CDR3 has 13 residues. The V end was cut by 6 bases, the J end by 4 bases, with 12 bases between. This clonotype occurred a few times. Samples came from axillary lymph nodes draining the breast cancer. The chain recombines TRBV18 with TRBJ2-5; no reliable D call. Sequences were obtained from axillary lymph node tissue. This receptor was taken from a female donor with breast cancer. Some clones in this sample may be carry-over from other donors' samples. The CDR3 bases are TGTGCCAGCTCCTTCACCTCCTTAGAGACCCAGTACTTC. The encoded protein is CASSFTSLETQYF. The variable domain in full, with the rest retrieved from reference TRBV18 and TRBJ2-5, is NAGVMQNPRHLVRRRGQEARLRCSPMKGHSHVYWYRQLPEEGLKFMVYLQKENIIDESGMPKERFSAEFPKEGPSILRIQQVVRGDSAAYFCASSFTSLETQYFGPGTRLLVL.